This is a list of T cell receptor beta chains from one sample in a study of blood T cell repertoires in COVID-19. The assay was immunoSEQ multiplex PCR, and TCRdb's table has in-frame clones only and misses some. The sample lists about 140,000 clones, about three quarters occurring once. Sequenced material: peripheral blood. These receptors all stem from a woman aged 55-70 years with acute or convalescent COVID-19. CDR3s include the opening cysteine and the closing phenylalanine or tryptophan. Fields, in order: V gene, clone size, CDR3 protein. The size field is filled for only some rows; it gives once, few, many or a size class.

>TRBV28|.
CASSPGWSYNEQFF
>TRBV7-9|.
CASSFETYNEQFF
>TRBV2|.
CASHHRLSSYEQYF
>TRBV2|.
CATQGGNTEAFF
>TRBV18|.
CASSPTKGGSDSGNTIYF
>TRBV27|.
CASAGARGILGYGYTF
>TRBV2|few
CASSRTVQYSNQPQHF
>TRBV6-2/TRBV6-3|.
CASSYQREDNEQFF
>TRBV12-5|.
CASGRGLSGELFF
>TRBV5-1|once
CASSLVPAGGWDEQYF
>TRBV10-3|.
CAISDPGGTGGKFSYEQYF
>TRBV7-8|once
CASSSYRGGNTEAFF
>TRBV7-8|.
CASSPTWASGVYEQYF
>TRBV27|.
CASSKTGPVNTGELFF
>TRBV7-8|.
CASSILSSGSTGELFF
>TRBV11-2|few
CASSPGYSGSYNEQFF
>TRBV11-3|.
CASSPGTRDTGELFF
>TRBV5-6|.
CASSLGTSGRRRAGELFF
>TRBV2|.
CASSELAGEAEQYF
>TRBV6-5|.
CASTLATKQYF
>TRBV19|.
CASSPSRGLTEAFF
>TRBV30|.
CAWSHGGTDTQYF
>TRBV6-5|few
CASSRGISSNQPQHF
>TRBV5-1|.
CASSPEGRGRVTYEQYF
>TRBV6-5|.
CASTSTGSGQPQHF
>TRBV7-9|.
CASSYWTGVSYEQYF
>TRBV9|.
CASSVAGGSAQPQHF
>TRBV3-1/TRBV3-2|.
CASTRDRGYEQYF
>TRBV2|.
CASRPRLSSYNSPLHF
>TRBV9|.
CASSVGASGIYYEQYF
>TRBV7-6|.
CASSSPREGGTDTQYF
>TRBV7-2|few
CASSLSQAGHSPLHF
>TRBV7-8|few
CASSLKQGFLSLSGNTIYF
>TRBV9|.
CASGVGRHTEAFF
>TRBV7-9|.
CASSLESSFGDTIYF
>TRBV30|.
CAWSVLLTGELFF
>TRBV7-8|.
CASIPRAGGFNEQFF
>TRBV27|.
CASSLAGSGNQPQHF
>TRBV5-6|.
CASSFRTSGANVLTF
>TRBV28|.
CASSLTGGGTKNIQYF
>TRBV15|few
CATSFQGGRLGNEQFF
>TRBV5-1|.
CASSWGQGATEAFF
>TRBV19|.
CASKSRQPEGNQPQHF
>TRBV12-3/TRBV12-4|.
CATNFRGNQPQHF
>TRBV28|.
CASTQGYSNEQFF
>TRBV5-1|.
CASSLGTGDTEAFF
>TRBV12-3/TRBV12-4|.
CASSYRGNEQFF
>TRBV5-4|.
CASSLGGTGEEKLFF
>TRBV28|.
CASSLSGMNTEAFF
>TRBV19|.
CASSPTGLGYTF
>TRBV2|few
CASSEWGGTYNEQFF
>TRBV5-1|.
CASRGVSYSNQPQHF
>TRBV5-6|.
CASSFVAGGNTQYF
>TRBV5-4|.
CASRQRQATYGYTF
>TRBV29-1|.
CSVGKGAGQGDYGYTF